This T cell receptor (beta chain) was captured in a study of blood T cell repertoires in COVID-19. Looking at the study overall: The origin of the acute and convalescent COVID-19 samples was the United States, Italy and Spain.

Germline CDR1 reads MNHEY; CDR2 reads SMNVEV (reference sequence). Trimming took 5 bases from V and 6 from J; bases not matched to a gene: 12. The CDR3 runs 15 residues. Original data processing: Amplification from reference gene primers served as the basis for estimated nucleated cell counts. This table comes from immunoSEQ multiplex PCR, and its TCRdb copy is limited to in-frame clones, with some not included. V and J calls plus clone size are reproduced from that table; the DNA served to infer D and trimming. The table includes about 95,000 clones, under 95% detected once. The receptor was isolated from a woman aged 45-60 years in a cohort sampled during active COVID-19. V usage is TRBV27 and J usage is TRBJ2-7, with 8 bases fitting TRBD2. Sequencing was done on a sample of peripheral blood. The CDR3 protein is CASSDGGAPSAEQYF. DNA for the CDR3: TGTGCCAGCAGTGACGGGGGGGCCCCCTCCGCCGAGCAGTACTTC.